Described below is a single T cell receptor (beta chain) sequence and its context. Its target is not known. The data originate from a study of CD4+ T cells in melanoma. Study results and caveats: Neoantigen-specific CD4+ T cells in melanoma reportedly had diverse differentiation states. CD8+ T cell, macrophage and B cell function reportedly correlated with neoantigen-specific CD4+ T cells.

The method was immunoSEQ multiplex PCR; TCRdb's version includes in-frame clones alone and lacks a portion of them. This repertoire shows some 13,000 clones, 55% to 75% found once; its top ten account for approximately 10%. V gave up 4 bases and J gave up 0 bases, with 7 bases separating them. CDR3 length: 15 residues. The germline gives CDR1 MGHRA, CDR2 YSYEKL. The clonotype was recovered from a human donor with melanoma. This chain joins TRBV4-1 and TRBJ2-6, with D unresolved. Sequenced sample: cells from a culture (not recorded whether cultured in vitro). The CDR3 here is CASSRPGSGANVLTF. The CDR3 DNA sequence: TGCGCCAGCAGCCGGCCGGGCTCTGGGGCCAACGTCCTGACTTTC.